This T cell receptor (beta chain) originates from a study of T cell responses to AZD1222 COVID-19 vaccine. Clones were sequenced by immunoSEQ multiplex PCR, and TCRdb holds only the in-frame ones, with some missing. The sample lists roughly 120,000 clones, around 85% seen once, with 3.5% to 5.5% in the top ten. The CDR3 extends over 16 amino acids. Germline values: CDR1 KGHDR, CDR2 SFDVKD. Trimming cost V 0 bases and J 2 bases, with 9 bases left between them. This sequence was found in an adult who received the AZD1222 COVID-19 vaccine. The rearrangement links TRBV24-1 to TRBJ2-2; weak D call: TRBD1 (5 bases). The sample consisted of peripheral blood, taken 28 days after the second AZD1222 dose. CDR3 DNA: TGTGCCACCAGTGATTTGCGGCAGGGTAACACCGGGGAGCTGTTTTTT. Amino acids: CATSDLRQGNTGELFF.